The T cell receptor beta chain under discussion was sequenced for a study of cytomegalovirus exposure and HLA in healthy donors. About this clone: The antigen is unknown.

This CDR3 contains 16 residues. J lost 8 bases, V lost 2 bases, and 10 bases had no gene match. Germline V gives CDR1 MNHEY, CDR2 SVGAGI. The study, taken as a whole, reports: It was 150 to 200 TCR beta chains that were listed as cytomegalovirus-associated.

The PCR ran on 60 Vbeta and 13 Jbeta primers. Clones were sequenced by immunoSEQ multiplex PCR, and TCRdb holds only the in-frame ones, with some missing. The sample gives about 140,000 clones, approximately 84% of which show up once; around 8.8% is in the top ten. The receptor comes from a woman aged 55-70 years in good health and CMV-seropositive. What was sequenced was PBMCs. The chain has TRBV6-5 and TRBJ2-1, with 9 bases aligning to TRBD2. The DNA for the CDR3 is TGTGCCAGCAGTTACGGGGTAGCGGGAGTTAGGGATGAGCAGTTCTTC. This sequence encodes CASSYGVAGVRDEQFF.